This is a list of T cell receptor beta chains from one sample in a study of early T cells in non-severe SARS-CoV-2 infection. TCRdb re-analysed the 5' RACE reads in MiXCR, keeping a single row per CDR3 protein. The sample consists of about 89,000 distinct CDR3 sequences, 14% to 15% of them appearing once. The sequencing sample was made of whole blood. These receptor sequences come from an adult who was a healthcare worker with PCR-confirmed SARS-CoV-2 infection or an uninfected control (not recorded which). CDR3s include the opening cysteine and the closing phenylalanine or tryptophan. The order of the fields is clone size, D gene, J gene, V gene, CDR3 protein, CDR3 DNA. D genes are given only for firm matches. Not all rows give a size; the values are once, few, many and, for expanded clones, a class.

clone_size: many; d_call: NA; j_call: TRBJ2-5; v_call: TRBV3-1; cdr3_aa: CASSQGQAIGTQYF; cdr3_nt: TGTGCCAGCAGCCAAGGACAGGCCATAGGGACCCAGTACTTC
clone_size: few; d_call: NA; j_call: TRBJ1-3; v_call: TRBV11-2; cdr3_aa: CASSAMDGSSGNTIYF; cdr3_nt: TGTGCCAGCAGCGCCATGGACGGTAGCTCTGGAAACACCATATATTTT
clone_size: NA; d_call: NA; j_call: TRBJ1-3; v_call: TRBV7-2; cdr3_aa: CASSLVSGVKGNTIYF; cdr3_nt: TGTGCCAGCAGCTTAGTCAGCGGGGTGAAGGGAAACACCATATATTTT
clone_size: few; d_call: NA; j_call: TRBJ2-1; v_call: TRBV7-8; cdr3_aa: CASSSLPGPTNEQFF; cdr3_nt: TGTGCCAGCAGCTCTCTACCGGGACCCACAAATGAGCAGTTCTTC
clone_size: NA; d_call: TRBD1; j_call: TRBJ1-3; v_call: TRBV7-9; cdr3_aa: CASSAGGPNTIYF; cdr3_nt: TGTGCCAGCTCTGCAGGGGGCCCCAACACCATATATTTT
clone_size: few; d_call: TRBD1; j_call: TRBJ2-5; v_call: TRBV9; cdr3_aa: CASSVVGQGIGETQYF; cdr3_nt: TGTGCCAGCAGCGTAGTGGGACAGGGGATCGGTGAGACCCAGTACTTC
clone_size: NA; d_call: TRBD2; j_call: TRBJ2-5; v_call: TRBV20-1; cdr3_aa: CSATGGFGGETQYF; cdr3_nt: TGCAGTGCTACCGGGGGGTTCGGTGGAGAGACCCAGTACTTC
clone_size: once; d_call: NA; j_call: TRBJ1-1; v_call: TRBV5-1; cdr3_aa: CASSLAPTKLNTEAFF; cdr3_nt: TGCGCCAGCAGCTTAGCACCGACAAAGTTGAACACTGAAGCTTTCTTT
clone_size: NA; d_call: NA; j_call: TRBJ2-1; v_call: TRBV10-3; cdr3_aa: CAISESSVGLQFF; cdr3_nt: TGTGCCATCAGTGAGTCCAGCGTTGGCCTTCAGTTCTTC
clone_size: few; d_call: NA; j_call: TRBJ1-6; v_call: TRBV5-6; cdr3_aa: CASSLAAGSPLHF; cdr3_nt: TGTGCCAGCAGCTTGGCAGCCGGTTCACCCCTCCACTTT
clone_size: few; d_call: NA; j_call: TRBJ2-1; v_call: TRBV29-1; cdr3_aa: CSVAQGTRRTQFF; cdr3_nt: TGCAGCGTTGCGCAGGGGACAAGGAGGACGCAGTTCTTC
clone_size: NA; d_call: NA; j_call: TRBJ1-4; v_call: TRBV7-9; cdr3_aa: CASSLVTTVREKLFF; cdr3_nt: TGTGCCAGCAGCTTAGTCACAACGGTTCGGGAAAAACTGTTTTTT
clone_size: NA; d_call: NA; j_call: TRBJ2-1; v_call: TRBV20-1; cdr3_aa: CSARDYRDPDNEQFF; cdr3_nt: TGCAGTGCTAGAGATTACCGGGACCCTGACAATGAGCAGTTCTTC
clone_size: few; d_call: NA; j_call: TRBJ1-2; v_call: TRBV12-3/TRBV12-4; cdr3_aa: CASSPWTADGYTF; cdr3_nt: TGTGCCAGCAGTCCATGGACAGCGGATGGCTACACCTTC
clone_size: few; d_call: TRBD1; j_call: TRBJ2-2; v_call: TRBV5-1; cdr3_aa: CASSTGQQNTGELFF; cdr3_nt: TGCGCCAGCAGCACGGGACAGCAGAACACCGGGGAGCTGTTTTTT
clone_size: few; d_call: NA; j_call: TRBJ2-3; v_call: TRBV6-6; cdr3_aa: CASSLLGPSDGTSTDTQYF; cdr3_nt: TGTGCCAGCAGCCTACTAGGACCTTCGGACGGCACTAGCACAGATACGCAGTATTTT
clone_size: few; d_call: TRBD2; j_call: TRBJ2-3; v_call: TRBV7-9; cdr3_aa: CASSRTLFSGDTQYF; cdr3_nt: TGTGCCAGCAGCCGCACTTTGTTTAGCGGGGATACGCAGTATTTT
clone_size: many; d_call: NA; j_call: TRBJ1-3; v_call: TRBV2; cdr3_aa: CASSEALRGATGNTIYF; cdr3_nt: TGTGCCAGCAGTGAAGCGCTTCGGGGAGCGACTGGAAACACCATATATTTT
clone_size: NA; d_call: NA; j_call: TRBJ1-1; v_call: TRBV3-1; cdr3_aa: CASSQGKGWDTEAFF; cdr3_nt: TGTGCCAGCAGCCAAGGAAAAGGGTGGGATACTGAAGCTTTCTTT
clone_size: NA; d_call: NA; j_call: TRBJ2-3; v_call: TRBV6-5; cdr3_aa: CASSYQRGTDTQYF; cdr3_nt: TGTGCCAGCAGTTATCAAAGGGGGACAGATACGCAGTATTTT
clone_size: few; d_call: NA; j_call: TRBJ1-2; v_call: TRBV24-1; cdr3_aa: CATSQDKNYGYTF; cdr3_nt: TGTGCCACCAGCCAAGACAAGAACTATGGCTACACCTTC
clone_size: NA; d_call: NA; j_call: TRBJ2-3; v_call: TRBV20-1; cdr3_aa: CSARGGSPDTQYF; cdr3_nt: TGCAGTGCTCGGGGTGGTAGCCCAGATACGCAGTATTTT
clone_size: few; d_call: TRBD2; j_call: TRBJ2-3; v_call: TRBV6-6; cdr3_aa: CASSYSKQRGRTDTQYF; cdr3_nt: TGTGCCAGCAGTTACTCGAAACAGCGGGGGCGCACAGATACGCAGTATTTT
clone_size: many; d_call: TRBD1; j_call: TRBJ2-3; v_call: TRBV6-6; cdr3_aa: CASSTGTGGADTQYF; cdr3_nt: TGTGCCAGCAGCACCGGGACAGGGGGCGCAGATACGCAGTATTTT
clone_size: NA; d_call: NA; j_call: TRBJ2-3; v_call: TRBV5-6; cdr3_aa: CASSSGLVDTDTQYF; cdr3_nt: TGTGCCAGCAGCTCTGGGTTGGTAGACACAGATACGCAGTATTTT
clone_size: few; d_call: NA; j_call: TRBJ1-3; v_call: TRBV12-3/TRBV12-4; cdr3_aa: CASRGVSHGNTIYF; cdr3_nt: TGTGCCAGCAGAGGGGTGTCGCACGGAAACACCATATATTTT
clone_size: few; d_call: TRBD1; j_call: TRBJ1-6; v_call: TRBV11-2; cdr3_aa: CASSLVAWDRGRSSYNSPLHF; cdr3_nt: TGTGCCAGCAGCTTAGTAGCTTGGGACAGGGGACGAAGCTCCTATAATTCACCCCTCCACTTT
clone_size: few; d_call: TRBD1; j_call: TRBJ2-3; v_call: TRBV29-1; cdr3_aa: CSALTGGPDTQYF; cdr3_nt: TGCAGCGCCTTGACAGGGGGCCCAGATACGCAGTATTTT
clone_size: NA; d_call: TRBD1; j_call: TRBJ2-3; v_call: TRBV19; cdr3_aa: CASSIVDRAYIRGQYF; cdr3_nt: TGTGCCAGTAGTATCGTGGACAGGGCCTACATTCGGGGGCAGTATTTT
clone_size: many; d_call: NA; j_call: TRBJ2-2; v_call: TRBV27; cdr3_aa: CASSRTGELFF; cdr3_nt: TGTGCCAGTTCACGAACCGGGGAGCTGTTTTTT
clone_size: NA; d_call: NA; j_call: TRBJ2-2; v_call: TRBV27; cdr3_aa: CASSPWVLDREAGELFF; cdr3_nt: TGTGCCAGCAGTCCATGGGTACTTGACAGGGAGGCCGGGGAGCTGTTTTTT
clone_size: NA; d_call: NA; j_call: TRBJ1-2; v_call: TRBV15; cdr3_aa: CATSRVGTSTLGYTF; cdr3_nt: TGTGCCACCAGCAGAGTCGGGACAAGTACTCTTGGCTACACCTTC
clone_size: many; d_call: NA; j_call: TRBJ2-1; v_call: TRBV7-7; cdr3_aa: CASSPLWGASSYNEQFF; cdr3_nt: TGTGCCAGCAGCCCCCTTTGGGGGGCGAGCTCCTACAATGAGCAGTTCTTC
clone_size: few; d_call: NA; j_call: TRBJ1-1; v_call: TRBV5-1; cdr3_aa: CASSLDWGLTEAFF; cdr3_nt: TGCGCCAGCAGCTTGGACTGGGGACTAACTGAAGCTTTCTTT
clone_size: many; d_call: NA; j_call: TRBJ1-5; v_call: TRBV19; cdr3_aa: CASSVSLVGNQPQHF; cdr3_nt: TGTGCCAGTAGTGTGTCGTTGGTGGGCAATCAGCCCCAGCATTTT
clone_size: NA; d_call: NA; j_call: TRBJ1-2; v_call: TRBV29-1; cdr3_aa: CSVLWGRMGYTF; cdr3_nt: TGCAGCGTTTTGTGGGGGCGGATGGGCTACACCTTC
clone_size: NA; d_call: NA; j_call: TRBJ2-3; v_call: TRBV7-9; cdr3_aa: CASSLLFGWGSFTDTQYF; cdr3_nt: TGTGCCAGCAGCTTATTGTTTGGGTGGGGGAGCTTCACAGATACGCAGTATTTT
clone_size: NA; d_call: TRBD1; j_call: TRBJ1-1; v_call: TRBV12-3/TRBV12-4; cdr3_aa: CASRTGVRAGTEAFF; cdr3_nt: TGTGCCAGCAGGACAGGGGTGAGAGCGGGAACTGAAGCTTTCTTT
clone_size: few; d_call: NA; j_call: TRBJ2-4; v_call: TRBV28; cdr3_aa: CASSSPKNLGPRAKNIQYF; cdr3_nt: TGTGCCAGCAGTTCACCCAAGAATCTCGGGCCGCGGGCCAAAAACATTCAGTACTTC
clone_size: NA; d_call: TRBD1; j_call: TRBJ1-6; v_call: TRBV3-1; cdr3_aa: CASSQGHRGSLGSPLHF; cdr3_nt: TGTGCCAGCAGCCAAGGGCACAGGGGCTCTCTGGGGTCACCCCTCCACTTT
clone_size: NA; d_call: TRBD1; j_call: TRBJ1-5; v_call: TRBV5-8; cdr3_aa: CASTSWGRGRNQPQHF; cdr3_nt: TGTGCCAGCACCTCATGGGGCAGGGGGCGAAATCAGCCCCAGCATTTT
clone_size: few; d_call: NA; j_call: TRBJ2-2; v_call: TRBV10-3; cdr3_aa: CAIMETANTGELFF; cdr3_nt: TGTGCCATCATGGAAACGGCTAACACCGGGGAGCTGTTTTTT
clone_size: NA; d_call: NA; j_call: TRBJ1-1; v_call: TRBV7-3; cdr3_aa: CASSPRPGRNTEAFF; cdr3_nt: TGTGCCAGCAGCCCTCGCCCGGGACGGAACACTGAAGCTTTCTTT
clone_size: few; d_call: NA; j_call: TRBJ1-4; v_call: TRBV20-1; cdr3_aa: CSARGKDEKLFF; cdr3_nt: TGCAGTGCTAGGGGCAAGGATGAAAAACTGTTTTTT
clone_size: NA; d_call: NA; j_call: TRBJ1-1; v_call: TRBV29-1; cdr3_aa: CSVGAKASSTEAFF; cdr3_nt: TGCAGCGTTGGCGCAAAAGCGAGTTCCACTGAAGCTTTCTTT
clone_size: NA; d_call: TRBD2; j_call: TRBJ2-4; v_call: TRBV5-6; cdr3_aa: CASSFAGVKNIQYF; cdr3_nt: TGTGCCAGCAGCTTTGCGGGGGTTAAAAACATTCAGTACTTC
clone_size: NA; d_call: TRBD1; j_call: TRBJ1-2; v_call: TRBV12-3/TRBV12-4; cdr3_aa: CASSLGTGGYGYTF; cdr3_nt: TGTGCCAGCAGTCTCGGGACAGGCGGCTATGGCTACACCTTC
clone_size: many; d_call: TRBD2; j_call: TRBJ2-1; v_call: TRBV7-7; cdr3_aa: CASSPASGGIKYNEQFF; cdr3_nt: TGTGCCAGCAGTCCAGCTAGCGGGGGGATTAAGTACAATGAGCAGTTCTTC
clone_size: many; d_call: NA; j_call: TRBJ2-4; v_call: TRBV9; cdr3_aa: CASSHSQQGLAKNIQYF; cdr3_nt: TGTGCCAGCAGCCACTCACAACAGGGATTAGCCAAAAACATTCAGTACTTC
clone_size: many; d_call: NA; j_call: TRBJ2-5; v_call: TRBV30; cdr3_aa: CAWSRGLQETQYF; cdr3_nt: TGTGCCTGGAGCCGGGGCCTCCAAGAGACCCAGTACTTC
clone_size: many; d_call: NA; j_call: TRBJ1-2; v_call: TRBV6-5; cdr3_aa: CASSLGRGNYGYTF; cdr3_nt: TGTGCCAGCAGTTTGGGCAGGGGAAACTATGGCTACACCTTC
clone_size: NA; d_call: NA; j_call: TRBJ1-1; v_call: TRBV2; cdr3_aa: CASSEAGGNTEAFF; cdr3_nt: TGTGCCAGCAGTGAAGCGGGAGGAAACACTGAAGCTTTCTTT
clone_size: few; d_call: TRBD1; j_call: TRBJ1-4; v_call: TRBV2; cdr3_aa: CASRDRVANEKLFF; cdr3_nt: TGTGCCAGCAGGGACAGGGTTGCTAATGAAAAACTGTTTTTT
clone_size: NA; d_call: NA; j_call: TRBJ2-3; v_call: TRBV9; cdr3_aa: CASSGLGGTDTQYF; cdr3_nt: TGTGCCAGCAGCGGACTAGGAGGCACAGATACGCAGTATTTT
clone_size: NA; d_call: NA; j_call: TRBJ1-5; v_call: TRBV4-1; cdr3_aa: CASSQGPYSNQPQHF; cdr3_nt: TGCGCCAGCAGCCAGGGACCGTATAGCAATCAGCCCCAGCATTTT
clone_size: NA; d_call: NA; j_call: TRBJ1-4; v_call: TRBV2; cdr3_aa: CASSARGLLIGKLFF; cdr3_nt: TGTGCCAGCAGTGCTAGAGGGCTCCTTATAGGAAAACTGTTTTTT
clone_size: NA; d_call: NA; j_call: TRBJ1-5; v_call: TRBV6-6; cdr3_aa: CASSESDQVSNQPQHF; cdr3_nt: TGTGCCAGCAGTGAAAGTGACCAGGTTAGCAATCAGCCCCAGCATTTT
clone_size: NA; d_call: NA; j_call: TRBJ1-5; v_call: TRBV12-3/TRBV12-4; cdr3_aa: CASSPGGAGNQPQHF; cdr3_nt: TGTGCCAGCAGCCCCGGGGGAGCGGGCAATCAGCCCCAGCATTTT
clone_size: NA; d_call: TRBD2; j_call: TRBJ2-3; v_call: TRBV6-6; cdr3_aa: CASSYLAGGTDTQYF; cdr3_nt: TGTGCCAGCAGTTACCTGGCGGGGGGCACAGATACGCAGTATTTT
clone_size: NA; d_call: NA; j_call: TRBJ1-3; v_call: TRBV6-2/TRBV6-3; cdr3_aa: CASSQLISGNTIYF; cdr3_nt: TGTGCCAGCAGTCAACTGATCTCTGGAAACACCATATATTTT